A single sample gave rise to the 21 T cell receptor beta chains below, sequenced in a study of response to subunit inactivated influenza vaccine. TCRdb ran MiXCR on the RT-PCR reads and lists one entry per CDR3 protein. The data hold fewer than 350,000 distinct CDR3 sequences, with 21% observed a single time. Specimen: PBMCs from blood, collected about 20 months after vaccination. The receptors derive from a man between 45 and 75 years old who received an inactivated influenza vaccine.

This clonotype has a handful of counts. J is TRBJ1-4 and V is TRBV12-3 or TRBV12-4, with a tentative D call TRBD1 (5 bases). The CDR3 sequence is 16 residues long. V was pared by 5 bases and J by 3 bases, with 16 bases between. The CDR3 loop is CASSHLFWGSNEKLFF. CDR3 coding DNA: TGTGCCAGCAGTCACCTTTTTTGGGGGTCTAATGAAAAACTGTTTTTT.

This clonotype was picked up a small number of times. The chain employs TRBV28 and TRBJ2-2, with TRBD2 identical over 7 bases. The germline V gene encodes CDR1 MDHEN and CDR2 SYDVKM. Trimming took 7 bases from V and 1 from J; bases not matched to a gene: 3. The CDR3 runs to 14 residues. The CDR3 coding sequence is TGTGCCAGCAACCCTAGCGGGAACACCGGGGAGCTGTTTTTT. Amino acids: CASNPSGNTGELFF. Complete variable domain (other parts from reference TRBV28 and TRBJ2-2): DVKVTQSSRYLVKRTGEKVFLECVQDMDHENMFWYRQDPGLGLRLIYFSYDVKMKEKGDIPEGYSVSREKKERFSLILESASTNQTSMYLCASNPSGNTGELFFGEGSRLTVL.

This clonotype was observed a few times. The chain has TRBV29-1 and TRBJ1-2; D gene uncertain. This CDR3 is built from 12 residues. V lost 7 bases and J 0 bases, leaving 9 bases between the germline ends. Per germline, CDR1 SQVTM and CDR2 ANQGSEA. The CDR3 spells CSAREANYGYTF. The CDR3 nucleotides are TGCAGCGCGAGGGAGGCTAACTATGGCTACACCTTC.

The DNA of the CDR3 is TGCAGCGTCGGGGGACGGGATACGCAGTATTTT. Its protein product is CSVGGRDTQYF. This sequence joins TRBV29-1 and TRBJ2-3; tentatively, D is TRBD2 (6 bases). The CDR3 runs 11 residues. Per the germline V gene, CDR1 is SQVTM and CDR2 is ANQGSEA. Trimming left V 6 bases short and J 6 bases short, with 10 bases between.

The chain has TRBV23-1 and TRBJ2-3, with TRBD2 identical over 7 bases. TRBV23-1 falls under the ORF class, with uncertain function. V shed 4 bases and J 2 bases; nucleotides not matched to a gene: 21. The CDR3 has 20 amino acids. Here the CDR3 reads CASSRSTSDFPTPPTDTQYF. The DNA of the CDR3 is TGCGCCAGCAGTCGGAGTACTAGCGATTTCCCCACCCCCCCCACAGATACGCAGTATTTT.

This chain links TRBV12-3 or TRBV12-4 with TRBJ2-1; 9 bases line up with TRBD1. CDR3 length: 15 amino acids. V dropped 3 bases and J dropped 10; count of bases not matched to a gene: 10. The CDR3 loop is CASSLDGTGFEEQFF. The CDR3 nucleotides are TGTGCCAGCAGTTTGGACGGGACAGGGTTTGAAGAGCAGTTCTTC.

The sample holds many counts of this clonotype. V is TRBV10-3 and J is TRBJ2-1; D gene ambiguous. Per the germline V gene, CDR1 is ENHRY and CDR2 is SYGVKD. This CDR3 has 15 residues. Trimming removed 3 bases at V and 8 bases at J, with 17 bases between. This chain's CDR3 is CAISELSRPGDEQFF. DNA for the CDR3: TGTGCCATCAGTGAACTATCTCGGCCGGGCGATGAGCAGTTCTTC.

The chain links TRBV7-2 to TRBJ1-3; D not certain. V lost 5 bases, J lost 7 bases, and 12 bases lay in between. The CDR3 is made up of 13 amino acids. Germline CDR1 and CDR2: SGHTA and FQGNSA. The CDR3 loop is CASSDGPRNTIYF. The CDR3 DNA sequence: TGTGCCAGCAGCGACGGACCGAGGAACACCATATATTTT.

This clonotype came up a few times. The chain has TRBV5-1 and TRBJ1-1; D might be TRBD1 (5 bases). CDR1 SGHRS and CDR2 YFSETQ come from the germline V gene. The CDR3 sequence is 15 residues long. Deletions cut 1 base from V and 7 bases from J, with 17 bases between. The CDR3 DNA is TGCGCCAGCAGCTTGATGGGGTCGGTACAGGATGAAGCTTTCTTT. Residues: CASSLMGSVQDEAFF.

In this sample, this clonotype turned up many times. V gene TRBV6-1 combines with J gene TRBJ1-1; D not certain. The germline V and J ends were trimmed by 7 bases and 6 bases, with 21 bases remaining between them. This CDR3 is built from 15 residues. Germline V CDR1 and CDR2: MNHNS, SASEGT. The CDR3 nucleotides are TGTGCCAGCAATGATCGGAGATCGTCTTTGGCTGAAGCTTTCTTT. Translation gives CASNDRRSSLAEAFF.

Many counts were recorded for this clonotype. The chain is built from TRBV9 and TRBJ1-2; D is unresolved. V lost 3 bases, J lost 4 bases, and 16 bases lay in between. The CDR3 sequence is 15 residues long. Germline V gives CDR1 SGDLS, CDR2 YYNGEE. The CDR3 is CASSGGRGFVYGYTF. The CDR3 nucleotides are TGTGCCAGCAGCGGGGGTCGGGGATTCGTCTATGGCTACACCTTC.

V is TRBV12-3 or TRBV12-4 and J is TRBJ2-1; D tentatively fits TRBD1 or TRBD2 (5 bases each). Trimming removed 2 bases at V and 7 bases at J, with 15 bases between. The CDR3 is made up of 15 amino acids. CDR3 region: CASSLPQAGANEQFF. Here the CDR3 DNA reads TGTGCCAGCAGTTTACCCCAAGCCGGGGCGAATGAGCAGTTCTTC.

This clonotype was counted between two and nine times. The V gene is TRBV27, the J gene TRBJ1-4; TRBD1 aligns across 7 bases. The CDR3 is 15 amino acids. Germline V gives CDR1 MNHEY, CDR2 SMNVEV (reference sequence). The V and J ends lost 5 bases and 3 bases, in that order; junction bases with no gene match: 6. CDR3 protein: CASSARQGSNEKLFF. The CDR3 DNA sequence: TGTGCCAGCAGTGCCAGACAGGGTTCTAATGAAAAACTGTTTTTT.

V and J are TRBV28 and TRBJ2-5; no definite D call. V was clipped by 6 bases and J by 0 bases, with 8 bases between them. This CDR3 has 13 residues. Looked up from germline, CDR1 is MDHEN and CDR2 is SYDVKM. The CDR3 protein is CASSGPYQETQYF. The CDR3 nucleotides are TGTGCCAGCAGCGGACCGTACCAAGAGACCCAGTACTTC.

The J gene is TRBJ2-5, the V gene TRBV6-1; maybe TRBD1 (6 bases). The CDR3 covers 14 residues. Germline CDR1 is MNHNS and CDR2 is SASEGT. V gave up 5 bases and J gave up 1 base, with 11 bases separating them. CDR3 bases: TGTGCCAGCAGTAAAGGACAGAGCCAAGAGACCCAGTACTTC. Translated, it gives CASSKGQSQETQYF.

This clonotype was observed a single time. This rearrangement joins TRBV10-3 to TRBJ2-1; 10 nucleotides line up with TRBD1. CDR3 length: 13 residues. After removal of 11 bases from V and 6 bases from J, the junction contained 7 bases not matched to a gene. CDR1 ENHRY and CDR2 SYGVKD come from the germline V gene. The CDR3 here is CALRDRGGNEQFF. DNA for the CDR3: TGTGCCCTCCGGGACAGGGGTGGCAATGAGCAGTTCTTC.

This clonotype has more than one count but fewer than ten. The rearrangement links TRBV28 to TRBJ2-7, with TRBD1 matching over 8 bases. V trimming: 4 bases; J trimming: 3 bases; junction bases outside the gene matches: 11. The CDR3 spans 16 residues. From germline, CDR1 is MDHEN and CDR2 SYDVKM. CDR3 residues: CASSSPGQAAGYEQYF. The CDR3 DNA is TGTGCCAGCAGTTCCCCGGGACAGGCGGCAGGCTACGAGCAGTACTTC.

In regard to this clonotype: A much larger clone differs from this one at a single base, so this may be a read error. V usage is TRBV10-3 and J usage is TRBJ1-5, with D perhaps matching TRBD1 (5 bases). The CDR3 is 14 amino acids. CDR1 ENHRY and CDR2 SYGVKD come from the germline V gene. For the CDR3, the DNA is TGTGCCATCAGTGAGTCGGGGCAGGCTCAGGCCCAGCATTTT. This translates into CAISESGQAQAQHF.

This clonotype was observed a few times. V gene TRBV6-2 or TRBV6-3 combines with J gene TRBJ2-5; D is perhaps TRBD1 or TRBD2 (5 bases each). From germline, CDR1 is MNHEY and CDR2 SVGEGT. The V end was cut by 5 bases, the J end by 4 bases, with 14 bases between. CDR3 length: 14 amino acids. CDR3 residues: CASSGGTGTETQYF. CDR3 nucleotides: TGTGCCAGCAGTGGGGGAACGGGGACAGAGACCCAGTACTTC.

Only a few counts were recorded for this clonotype. The chain recombines TRBV7-2 with TRBJ2-7; D is uncertain. Germline loops: CDR1 SGHTA, CDR2 FQGNSA. This CDR3 has 12 residues. The V and J ends lost 1 base and 3 bases respectively, with 4 bases between them. In nucleotides, the CDR3 is TGTGCCAGCAGCTTAGTCCTCTACGAGCAGTACTTC. It translates to CASSLVLYEQYF.

This clonotype has only a few counts. V gene TRBV4-2 combines with J gene TRBJ1-4; no clear D. V was clipped by 4 bases and J by 4 bases, with 13 bases between them. This CDR3 spans 15 amino acids. Looked up from germline, CDR1 is LGHNA and CDR2 is YNFKEQ. CDR3 bases: TGTGCCAGCAGCCCGAGTGAAAACCATAATGAAAAACTGTTTTTT. Amino acid sequence: CASSPSENHNEKLFF.